Shown below are 30 T cell receptor beta chains from a single sample sequenced in a study of blood T cell repertoires in COVID-19 (dated by TCRdb to the early 2020s). The library came from the immunoSEQ multiplex PCR assay. TCRdb provides this immuneACCESS table in a form limited to in-frame rearrangements. Some clones are lacking; in checked studies, under half of them reflect an unresolved V gene, and why the rest are absent is not known. The sample has some 230,000 clones on record, about 83% of them singletons. About 7.4% of the sample is held by the ten biggest clonotypes. The sequenced sample consisted of peripheral blood. The source of these receptors is a woman aged 50 to 65 with acute or convalescent COVID-19.

The chain uses TRBV20-1 and TRBJ2-2; no clear D gene. Trimming pared 3 bases from V and 7 bases from J, leaving 9 bases between. CDR3 length: 12 amino acids. The V gene's germline CDR1 is DFQATT and CDR2 SNEGSKA (reference sequence). This CDR3 is CSASWAGGELFF. The CDR3 nucleotides are TGCAGTGCTAGTTGGGCAGGCGGGGAGCTGTTTTTT.

The rearrangement joins TRBV2 to TRBJ1-5; 7 bases are shared with TRBD1. This CDR3 spans 16 amino acids. With 6 bases clipped from V and 3 bases from J, the junction kept 11 bases outside the gene matches. Looked up from germline, CDR1 is SNHLY and CDR2 is FYNNEI. This CDR3 is CASSRGIDRDNQPQHF. The DNA for the CDR3 is TGTGCCAGCAGCCGCGGGATTGACAGGGACAATCAGCCCCAGCATTTT.

The chain carries TRBV7-9 and TRBJ1-2; tentatively, D is TRBD1 (6 bases). V lost 1 base, J lost 0 bases, and 12 bases lay in between. Per the germline V gene, CDR1 is SEHNR and CDR2 is FQNEAQ (reference sequence). The CDR3 loop spans 16 amino acids. The DNA of the CDR3 is TGTGCCAGCAGCTTAGGACATACAGGGACTAACTATGGCTACACCTTC. Its translation is CASSLGHTGTNYGYTF.

This clone was detected only once. The rearrangement joins TRBV5-3 to TRBJ2-3, with TRBD2 matching 8 bases. TRBV5-3 is treated as an ORF (open reading frame) with a function not yet certain. J lost 6 bases, V lost 4 bases, and 19 bases had no gene match. This CDR3 is built from 18 residues. Written as DNA, the CDR3 is TGTGCCAGAAGCCGCTTGTACCGGGGACTAGGGTGTAGTGATACGCAGTATTTT. This gives the protein CARSRLYRGLGCSDTQYF.

The chain employs TRBV18 and TRBJ1-5; tentative D call: TRBD1 (6 bases). V lost 5 bases and J lost 7, with 18 bases in between. Germline CDR1 and CDR2: KGHSH and LQKENI. This CDR3 is 15 amino acids long. The CDR3 region is CASSFSWTEDQPQHF. As DNA, the CDR3 is TGTGCCAGCTCATTCAGTTGGACAGAGGACCAGCCCCAGCATTTT. Combining the CDR3 with reference TRBV18 and TRBJ1-5 gives the whole variable domain NAGVMQNPRHLVRRRGQEARLRCSPMKGHSHVYWYRQLPEEGLKFMVYLQKENIIDESGMPKERFSAEFPKEGPSILRIQQVVRGDSAAYFCASSFSWTEDQPQHFGDGTRLSIL.

The rearrangement joins TRBV3-1 (or the pseudogene TRBV3-2) to TRBJ2-5, with TRBD2 as a possible D gene (5 bases). CDR1 LGHDT and CDR2 YNNKEL come from the germline V gene (reference sequence). The CDR3 spans 15 residues. The germline V and J ends were trimmed by 5 bases and 4 bases, with 17 bases remaining between them. Written as DNA, the CDR3 is TGTGCCAGCAGCTCCGTGCCGGGAAAGCGAGAGACCCAGTACTTC. Protein product: CASSSVPGKRETQYF.

This clone was observed a single time. The genes are TRBV19 and TRBJ1-5; 10 bases are shared with TRBD1. Unmatched junction bases numbered 1, after V lost 4 bases and J lost 4 bases. Germline V CDR1 and CDR2: LNHDA, SQIVND (reference sequence). CDR3 length equals 14 residues. The DNA of the CDR3 is TGTGCCAGTAGTAGGGACAGGGGAAATCAGCCCCAGCATTTT. This encodes CASSRDRGNQPQHF. Full variable domain (rest looked up from reference TRBV19 and TRBJ1-5): DGGITQSPKYLFRKEGQNVTLSCEQNLNHDAMYWYRQDPGQGLRLIYYSQIVNDFQKGDIAEGYSVSREKKESFPLTVTSAQKNPTAFYLCASSRDRGNQPQHFGDGTRLSIL.

The rearrangement joins TRBV4-2 to TRBJ2-1, with TRBD2 matching 8 bases. This CDR3 has 18 amino acids. From germline, CDR1 is LGHNA and CDR2 YNFKEQ. Trimming at V came to 3 bases and at J to 2 bases, leaving 12 bases not matched to a gene. In nucleotides, the CDR3 is TGTGCCAGCAGCCACCCCTTTGAGCGGGGGACTACCTACAATGAGCAGTTCTTC. It codes for CASSHPFERGTTYNEQFF.

This sequence joins TRBV5-4 and TRBJ2-1; 7 nucleotides align to TRBD1. This CDR3 is built from 15 residues. Germline lookup yields CDR1 SGHNT and CDR2 YYREEE (reference sequence). V trimming: 4 bases; J trimming: 0 bases; junction bases outside the gene matches: 4. DNA of the CDR3: TGTGCCAGCAGCGTCGGGACAGACTCCTACAATGAGCAGTTCTTC. This gives the protein CASSVGTDSYNEQFF.

This chain joins TRBV2 and TRBJ2-3; 11 bases agree with TRBD2. The junction had 4 bases not matched to a gene; V was cut back by 6 bases and J by 2 bases. Germline loops: CDR1 SNHLY, CDR2 FYNNEI. There are 15 residues in the CDR3. CDR3 nucleotides: TGTGCCAGCAGCCGGGGACTAGCGGTCACAGATACGCAGTATTTT. It translates to CASSRGLAVTDTQYF. Variable domain in full (rest from reference TRBV2 and TRBJ2-3): EPEVTQTPSHQVTQMGQEVILRCVPISNHLYFYWYRQILGQKVEFLVSFYNNEISEKSEIFDDQFSVERPDGSNFTLKIRSTKLEDSAMYFCASSRGLAVTDTQYFGPGTRLTVL.

In DNA form, the CDR3 reads TGCGCCAGCGGCGGCCGACCCGATACGCAGTATTTT. Protein product: CASGGRPDTQYF. The chain couples TRBV10-2 to TRBJ2-3; D gene ambiguous. V was clipped by 8 bases and J by 6 bases, with 12 bases between them. The CDR3 loop spans 12 amino acids. Germline V gene sequence: CDR1 WSHSY, CDR2 SAAADI.

The chain links TRBV11-2 to TRBJ2-1, with D perhaps TRBD1 (6 bases). The CDR3 is 13 amino acids. Trimming left V 5 bases short and J 5 bases short, with 10 bases between. Germline CDR1 and CDR2: SGHAT and FQNNGV. This CDR3 is CASSPRDNNEQFF. CDR3 bases: TGTGCCAGCAGCCCCCGGGACAACAATGAGCAGTTCTTC.

The rearrangement joins TRBV3-1 (or the pseudogene TRBV3-2) to TRBJ2-5; a possible D gene is TRBD1 (6 bases). Trimming took off 4 bases at V and 1 base at J, with 16 bases between the two ends. Germline V lookup: CDR1 LGHDT, CDR2 YNNKEL (reference sequence). This CDR3 has 16 amino acids. The CDR3 is CASSRWTRTVQETQYF. The CDR3 coding sequence is TGTGCCAGCAGCCGATGGACAAGGACAGTCCAAGAGACCCAGTACTTC.

This sequence joins TRBV5-5 and TRBJ1-2, with 9 nucleotides matching TRBD1. The trim removed 0 bases at V and 8 bases at J, leaving 8 bases unmatched. This CDR3 has 15 amino acids. Germline V gene data show CDR1 as SGHKS and CDR2 as YYEKEE (reference sequence). Here the CDR3 DNA reads TGTGCCAGCAGCTTGGATTTTGGGACAGGGCAGGGCTACACCTTC. Amino acid sequence: CASSLDFGTGQGYTF.

The V and J genes are TRBV7-9 and TRBJ1-1; D gene unclear. There are 14 residues in the CDR3. Per the germline V gene, CDR1 is SEHNR and CDR2 is FQNEAQ (reference sequence). V was cut by 4 bases and J by 0 bases, with 9 bases left in between. The CDR3: CASSYHTLNTEAFF. CDR3 DNA: TGTGCCAGCAGCTACCATACATTGAACACTGAAGCTTTCTTT.

The gene calls are TRBV3-1 (or the pseudogene TRBV3-2) and TRBJ1-6, with 10 bases lining up with TRBD1. J gave up 8 bases and V 2 bases, and 6 bases lay outside the gene matches. The CDR3 has 16 amino acids. Germline V gene data show CDR1 as LGHDT and CDR2 as YNNKEL (reference sequence). The CDR3 loop reads CASSQTRTGGDSPLHF. The CDR3 bases are TGTGCCAGCAGCCAAACTCGGACAGGGGGGGATTCACCCCTCCACTTT.

The chain recombines TRBV7-2 with TRBJ1-1; TRBD1 might be the D (6 bases). Per germline, CDR1 SGHTA and CDR2 FQGNSA. Trimming stripped 5 bases from V and 3 bases from J, with 16 bases between. CDR3 length: 15 amino acids. CDR3 sequence (DNA): TGTGCCAGCAGCGCAGCCGGGACATACCACACTGAAGCTTTCTTT. Residues: CASSAAGTYHTEAFF.

The genes are TRBV5-1 and TRBJ2-1; 9 nucleotides agree with TRBD2. V dropped 0 bases and J dropped 5; count of bases not matched to a gene: 3. CDR3 length: 15 amino acids. Germline V gene lookup returns CDR1 SGHRS and CDR2 YFSETQ. CDR3 protein: CASSLGASGNNEQFF. Written as DNA, the CDR3 is TGCGCCAGCAGCTTGGGGGCTAGCGGGAACAATGAGCAGTTCTTC.

This chain links TRBV29-1 with TRBJ2-2; TRBD2 aligns across 9 bases. The germline V gene has CDR1 SQVTM and CDR2 ANQGSEA. The length of the CDR3 is 17 residues. The J segment lost 6 bases and the V segment lost 0 bases, leaving 11 bases of the junction unmatched. The CDR3 here is CSVEDQGGSGSPGELFF. The CDR3, as DNA: TGCAGCGTTGAAGATCAAGGTGGTAGCGGGAGCCCCGGGGAGCTGTTTTTT.

The chain combines TRBV19 with TRBJ1-1; the D is unclear. The germline V gene has CDR1 LNHDA and CDR2 SQIVND (reference sequence). The V gene lost 3 bases and the J gene lost 3 bases, with 11 bases spanning the gap. There are 14 residues in the CDR3. The CDR3 sequence: CASSMERVHTEAFF. The CDR3 coding sequence is TGTGCCAGTAGTATGGAACGGGTGCACACTGAAGCTTTCTTT.

The chain carries TRBV9 and TRBJ2-7; 13 nucleotides align to TRBD2. CDR1 is SGDLS, CDR2 YYNGEE, per germline. This CDR3 spans 16 amino acids. J gave up 2 bases and V 3 bases, and 5 bases lay outside the gene matches. The CDR3 reads CASSGGGTSGAYEQYF. The CDR3 nucleotides read TGTGCCAGCAGCGGAGGTGGGACTAGCGGGGCCTACGAGCAGTACTTC.

This chain connects TRBV28 to TRBJ1-1, with D unclear. Germline-derived CDR1 and CDR2 are MDHEN and SYDVKM. V lost 6 bases, J lost 2 bases, and 22 bases lay in between. The CDR3 spans 17 residues. DNA for the CDR3: TGTGCCAGCAGCCCGCCCCCTTTTAGGCGGCCCAACACTGAAGCTTTCTTT. Its translation is CASSPPPFRRPNTEAFF.

The CDR3 reads CASSQVSLAGVADTQYF. CDR3 DNA sequence: TGCGCCAGCAGCCAAGTCTCCCTAGCGGGAGTCGCAGATACGCAGTATTTT. V usage is TRBV4-1 and J usage is TRBJ2-3; the match to TRBD2 covers 10 bases. Germline V gene lookup returns CDR1 MGHRA and CDR2 YSYEKL. The CDR3 spans 17 residues. The junction had 8 bases not matched to a gene; V was cut back by 1 base and J by 4 bases.

The table lists this clone with a few counts. The chain couples TRBV28 to TRBJ1-2, with 10 bases aligning to TRBD1. CDR1 is MDHEN, CDR2 SYDVKM, per germline. The ends lost 5 bases at V and 6 bases at J; junction bases unmatched: 9. The CDR3 is 15 amino acids. As DNA, the CDR3 is TGTGCCAGCAGTATGGTCGACAGGGGGCGGGATGGCTACACCTTC. Its protein is CASSMVDRGRDGYTF.

This chain connects TRBV9 to TRBJ2-2, with TRBD2 identical over 7 bases. V was clipped by 3 bases and J by 6 bases; unmatched bases: 8. CDR1 is SGDLS and CDR2 is YYNGEE in the germline V gene. The CDR3 loop spans 15 amino acids. In nucleotides, the CDR3 is TGTGCCAGCAGCGAGGGAGGGACCCTAGCCGGGGAGCTGTTTTTT. It yields the protein CASSEGGTLAGELFF.

V and J are TRBV28 and TRBJ2-7, with 7 bases lining up with TRBD2. With V trimmed by 3 bases and J by 0 bases, 8 bases remained unmatched. The CDR3 loop spans 16 amino acids. The V gene's germline CDR1 is MDHEN and CDR2 SYDVKM. The CDR3 is CASSFHLAVLSYEQYF. CDR3 DNA sequence: TGTGCCAGCAGTTTTCACCTAGCGGTTCTCTCCTACGAGCAGTACTTC.

The chain carries TRBV9 and TRBJ1-2; D gene unclear. V dropped 0 bases and J dropped 7 bases, with 13 bases sitting between them. The CDR3 is 14 residues long. Germline V lookup: CDR1 SGDLS, CDR2 YYNGEE. CDR3 in DNA: TGTGCCAGCAGCGTAGGGCCAGAAAGCGGTGGCTACACCTTC. Its translation: CASSVGPESGGYTF.

The rearrangement links TRBV27 to TRBJ2-3; the match to TRBD1 covers 8 bases. Germline V gene lookup returns CDR1 MNHEY and CDR2 SMNVEV (reference sequence). V lost 5 bases to trimming and J lost 5 bases; unmatched junction nucleotides: 9. This CDR3 is built from 15 residues. The CDR3 bases are TGTGCCAGCAGTCCCGAGGCAGGGGGCAGAGATACGCAGTATTTT. This gives the protein CASSPEAGGRDTQYF.

This chain uses TRBV5-4 with TRBJ1-2; unclear D gene. The length of the CDR3 is 16 residues. Germline lookup yields CDR1 SGHNT and CDR2 YYREEE (reference sequence). Trimming pared 3 bases from V and 0 bases from J, leaving 15 bases between. The CDR3 sequence is CASSSSLLLTNYGYTF. In DNA form, the CDR3 reads TGTGCCAGCAGCTCAAGCTTACTTTTAACTAACTATGGCTACACCTTC.

V is TRBV19 and J is TRBJ2-5; 10 bases are shared with TRBD2. Germline V gene data show CDR1 as LNHDA and CDR2 as SQIVND (reference sequence). V shed 5 bases, J shed 1 base, and the junction held 4 bases outside the gene matches. The CDR3 is made up of 15 amino acids. The CDR3 DNA sequence: TGTGCCAGTAGTTGGCTAGCGGGGGCCCAAGAGACCCAGTACTTC. This codes for CASSWLAGAQETQYF.